This TCR beta chain derives from a study of cytomegalovirus exposure and HLA in healthy donors. CDR1 and CDR2 from the germline V gene are SGHRS and YFSETQ. CDR3 length equals 11 residues. The V gene lost 0 bases and the J gene lost 8 bases, with 5 bases spanning the gap. TCRdb's copy holds only in-frame clones and misses some; the assay was immunoSEQ multiplex PCR. The sample has some 210,000 clones, roughly 80% seen once; the top ten hold roughly 5.4%. As concerns this clone: Its antigen is currently unknown.

The donors were part of the validation cohort of roughly 110 subjects. That cohort was separate from the first cohort, which comprised fewer than 800 subjects. Study-level points and caveats: In a later analysis, first-cohort TCR clusters were found to tend to co-occur in the 120 or so validation repertoires. Among TCR beta chains, those listed as cytomegalovirus-associated numbered some 160.

The TCR was taken from a woman aged 18-29 years in good health and CMV-seronegative. The sample taken for sequencing was PBMCs. The chain combines TRBV5-1 with TRBJ1-1; possibly TRBD1 for D (5 bases). DNA for the CDR3: TGCGCCAGCAGCTTGGCAGGGGAAGCTTTCTTT. Translating it yields CASSLAGEAFF.